This is a list of T cell receptor beta chains from one sample in a study of blood T cells in healthy people across ages. Each CDR3 protein is one row after TCRdb ran MiXCR on the 5' RACE reads. This table holds hundreds of thousands of distinct CDR3 sequences, approximately 53% found once. Sequencing used blood. The source of these receptors is a man aged 35 to 55 in good health. Both conserved end residues are part of each CDR3. The order of the fields is D gene, J gene, clone size, V gene, CDR3 protein, CDR3 DNA. D genes are given only for firm matches. Clone size is not always given. Where it is, it says once, few, many or a class for expanded clones.

>.|TRBJ2-1|.|TRBV4-2
CASSRRDSFIDEQFF
TGTGCCAGCAGCCGCCGGGACTCTTTTATTGATGAGCAGTTCTTC
>.|TRBJ1-2|.|TRBV7-2
CASSLSGRASGYGYTF
TGTGCCAGCAGCTTATCCGGGAGGGCCTCTGGGTATGGCTACACCTTC
>TRBD1|TRBJ1-2|.|TRBV20-1
CSATDRAMDGYTF
TGCAGTGCTACCGACAGGGCAATGGATGGCTACACCTTC
>TRBD2|TRBJ2-3|.|TRBV2
CASSSGGKGGPDTQYF
TGTGCCAGCAGTAGCGGGGGAAAAGGAGGACCAGATACGCAGTATTTT
>TRBD2|TRBJ2-7|.|TRBV9
CASSVIGRGDYNEQYF
TGTGCCAGCAGCGTAATCGGGCGGGGGGACTACAATGAGCAGTACTTC
>.|TRBJ2-3|.|TRBV5-1
CASSLDIFTDTQYF
TGCGCCAGCAGCTTGGACATCTTCACAGATACGCAGTATTTT
>.|TRBJ2-6|.|TRBV3-1
CASSQRSEPDFSGANVLTF
TGTGCCAGCAGCCAAAGGTCAGAGCCGGACTTCTCTGGGGCCAACGTCCTGACTTTC
>TRBD2|TRBJ2-5|.|TRBV20-1
CSARELAGQETQYF
TGCAGTGCTAGAGAGCTAGCGGGGCAAGAGACCCAGTACTTC
>.|TRBJ2-7|.|TRBV2
CASSSRHTVNEQYF
TGTGCCAGCAGCTCGAGACACACCGTCAACGAGCAGTACTTC
>.|TRBJ2-3|.|TRBV5-1
CASSLGGLLSSTDTQYF
TGCGCCAGCAGCTTGGGGGGACTGCTTTCTAGCACAGATACGCAGTATTTT
>.|TRBJ2-5|few|TRBV20-1
CSARIQGLLRETQYF
TGCAGTGCGAGAATACAGGGACTGTTGCGGGAGACCCAGTACTTC
>.|TRBJ2-5|few|TRBV7-9
CASSLTGVETQYF
TGTGCCAGCAGCTTAACGGGAGTGGAGACCCAGTACTTC
>.|TRBJ2-7|.|TRBV28
CASRTGTIRYEQYF
TGTGCCAGCAGGACCGGGACCATTAGATACGAGCAGTACTTC
>.|TRBJ2-6|once|TRBV29-1
CSVKTGISGANVLTF
TGCAGCGTGAAGACAGGAATCTCTGGGGCCAACGTCCTGACTTTC
>.|TRBJ2-7|.|TRBV7-2
CASSPDPDADEQYF
TGTGCCAGCAGCCCGGACCCGGATGCCGACGAGCAGTACTTC
>.|TRBJ2-1|.|TRBV9
CASSAGHRDNEQFF
TGTGCCAGCAGCGCGGGACATAGGGACAATGAGCAGTTCTTC
>.|TRBJ2-4|few|TRBV5-1
CANIKTLGFVVKNIQYF
TGCGCCAACATAAAGACTTTGGGTTTCGTAGTCAAAAACATTCAGTACTTC
>TRBD2|TRBJ2-7|few|TRBV27
CASASGVDEQYF
TGTGCCAGCGCTAGCGGAGTTGACGAGCAGTACTTC
>.|TRBJ1-2|.|TRBV15
CATSRSPEEGYSYGYTF
TGTGCCACCAGCAGATCCCCAGAGGAGGGGTACAGCTATGGCTACACCTTC
>TRBD1|TRBJ2-5|few|TRBV20-1
CSAISRDSSVGTQYF
TGCAGTGCTATATCGAGGGACAGCTCCGTGGGGACCCAGTACTTC
>TRBD1|TRBJ2-2|.|TRBV5-1
CASSRIPGQGNTGELFF
TGCGCCAGCAGCCGCATCCCGGGACAGGGGAACACCGGGGAGCTGTTTTTT
>.|TRBJ1-4|.|TRBV14
CASSEVPRSGEKLFF
TGTGCCAGCAGCGAGGTCCCCCGGTCAGGGGAAAAACTGTTTTTT
>.|TRBJ1-6|.|TRBV4-1
CASSHPVASFNSPLHF
TGCGCCAGCAGCCACCCGGTGGCTTCATTTAATTCACCCCTCCACTTT
>.|TRBJ2-2|.|TRBV29-1
CSGRGVVGELFF
TGCAGCGGCAGGGGGGTGGTCGGGGAGCTGTTTTTT
>TRBD2|TRBJ2-7|few|TRBV20-1
CSASSGSYEQYF
TGCAGTGCTTCTAGCGGGAGCTACGAGCAGTACTTC
>.|TRBJ1-5|few|TRBV21-1
CASSNLGSGNQPQHF
TGTGCCAGCAGCAATTTAGGGTCAGGCAATCAGCCCCAGCATTTT
>.|TRBJ2-1|.|TRBV12-3/TRBV12-4
CASSYSPLGYGDNEQFF
TGTGCCAGCAGTTATTCCCCGTTAGGGTATGGAGACAATGAGCAGTTCTTC
>.|TRBJ2-7|.|TRBV9
CASSARERSYNEQYF
TGTGCCAGCAGCGCCCGGGAGCGGTCCTACAATGAGCAGTACTTC
>.|TRBJ2-3|.|TRBV9
CASSPGPTQYF
TGTGCCAGCAGCCCAGGGCCCACGCAGTATTTT
>.|TRBJ2-5|.|TRBV14
CASSQELRGPQETQYF
TGTGCCAGCAGCCAAGAATTACGGGGCCCCCAAGAGACCCAGTACTTC
>TRBD2|TRBJ2-1|.|TRBV20-1
CSASWRGAANEQFF
TGCAGTGCGAGCTGGCGGGGGGCGGCGAATGAGCAGTTCTTC
>.|TRBJ2-1|.|TRBV7-9
CASSLGEGWEQFF
TGTGCCAGCAGCTTAGGTGAGGGTTGGGAGCAGTTCTTC
>TRBD1|TRBJ2-7|few|TRBV6-2/TRBV6-3
CAGAGTGGIYEQYF
TGTGCCGGCGCAGGGACAGGGGGCATCTACGAGCAGTACTTC
>TRBD2|TRBJ2-1|.|TRBV7-2
CASSLASSGGGTGELFF
TGTGCCAGCAGCTTAGCATCTAGCGGAGGCGGGACCGGGGAGCTGTTCTTC
>TRBD1|TRBJ1-4|once|TRBV7-8
CASSLRDSRNEKLFF
TGTGCCAGCAGCCTCCGGGACAGTCGTAATGAAAAACTGTTTTTT
>.|TRBJ2-7|few|TRBV12-5
CASGLSHGGAHEQYF
TGTGCTAGTGGTTTGAGTCATGGGGGGGCTCACGAGCAGTACTTC
>.|TRBJ2-7|few|TRBV20-1
CSARGGFDYEQYF
TGCAGTGCTAGGGGCGGATTTGACTACGAGCAGTACTTC
>TRBD2|TRBJ2-7|.|TRBV28
CASSFPTSGTYEQYF
TGTGCCAGCAGTTTCCCGACTAGCGGGACCTACGAGCAGTACTTC
>.|TRBJ1-4|few|TRBV2
CASSYWEVGEKLFF
TGTGCCAGCAGCTACTGGGAGGTTGGTGAAAAACTGTTTTTT
>TRBD2|TRBJ2-3|.|TRBV4-3
CASSHRHERGGGDTQYF
TGCGCCAGCAGCCACAGACATGAGCGGGGGGGCGGGGATACGCAGTATTTT
>.|TRBJ2-7|.|TRBV5-1
CASSIKQYF
TGCGCCAGCAGCATTAAGCAGTACTTC